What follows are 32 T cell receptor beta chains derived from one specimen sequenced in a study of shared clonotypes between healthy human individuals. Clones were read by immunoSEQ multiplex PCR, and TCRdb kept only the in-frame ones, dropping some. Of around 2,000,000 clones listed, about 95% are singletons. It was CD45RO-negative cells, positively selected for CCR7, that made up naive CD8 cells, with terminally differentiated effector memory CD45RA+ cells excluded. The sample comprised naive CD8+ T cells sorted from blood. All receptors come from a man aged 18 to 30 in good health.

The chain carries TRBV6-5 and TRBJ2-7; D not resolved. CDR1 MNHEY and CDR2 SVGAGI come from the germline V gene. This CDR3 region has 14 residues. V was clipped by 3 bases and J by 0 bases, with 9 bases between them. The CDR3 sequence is CASSYTGFSYEQYF. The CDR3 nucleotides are TGTGCCAGCAGTTATACCGGGTTCTCCTACGAGCAGTACTTC.

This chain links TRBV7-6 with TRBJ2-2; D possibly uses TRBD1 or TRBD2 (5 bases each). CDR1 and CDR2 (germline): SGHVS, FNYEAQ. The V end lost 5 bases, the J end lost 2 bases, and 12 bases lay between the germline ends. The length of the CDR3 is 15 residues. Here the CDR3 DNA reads TGTGCCAGCAGCCCGGGGACGGTCAACACCGGGGAGCTGTTTTTT. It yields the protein CASSPGTVNTGELFF. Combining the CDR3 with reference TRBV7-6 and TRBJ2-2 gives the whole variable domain GAGVSQSPRYKVTKRGQDVALRCDPISGHVSLYWYRQALGQGPEFLTYFNYEAQQDKSGLPNDRFSAERPEGSISTLTIQRTEQRDSAMYRCASSPGTVNTGELFFGEGSRLTVL.

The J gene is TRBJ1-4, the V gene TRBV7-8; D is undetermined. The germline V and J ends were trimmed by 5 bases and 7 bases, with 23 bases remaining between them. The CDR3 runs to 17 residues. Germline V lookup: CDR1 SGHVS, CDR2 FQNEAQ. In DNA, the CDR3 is TGTGCCAGCAGCACCGGGCCTGTGGGCCCTGTTAGTGAAAAACTGTTTTTT. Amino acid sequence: CASSTGPVGPVSEKLFF.

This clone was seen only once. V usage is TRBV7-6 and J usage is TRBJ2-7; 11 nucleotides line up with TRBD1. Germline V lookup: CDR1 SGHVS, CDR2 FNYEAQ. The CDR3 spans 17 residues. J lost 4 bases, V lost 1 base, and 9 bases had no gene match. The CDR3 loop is CASSLGFEGTGGYEQYF. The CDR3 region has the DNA TGTGCCAGCAGCTTAGGCTTTGAGGGGACAGGGGGGTACGAGCAGTACTTC.

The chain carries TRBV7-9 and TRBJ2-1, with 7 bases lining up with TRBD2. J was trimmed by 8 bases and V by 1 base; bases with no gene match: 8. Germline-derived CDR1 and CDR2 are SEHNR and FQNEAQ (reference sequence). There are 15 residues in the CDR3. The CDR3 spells CASSLVGGRAHEQFF. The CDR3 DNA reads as TGTGCCAGCAGCTTAGTAGGCGGGAGAGCCCATGAGCAGTTCTTC.

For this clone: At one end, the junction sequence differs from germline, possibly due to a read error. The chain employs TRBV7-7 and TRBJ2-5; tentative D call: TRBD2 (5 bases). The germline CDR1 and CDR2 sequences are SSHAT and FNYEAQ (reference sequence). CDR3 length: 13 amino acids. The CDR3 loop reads CASSLDGGETQYF. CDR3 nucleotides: TGTGCTAGCAGCCTAGATGGCGGGGAGACCCAGTACTTC.

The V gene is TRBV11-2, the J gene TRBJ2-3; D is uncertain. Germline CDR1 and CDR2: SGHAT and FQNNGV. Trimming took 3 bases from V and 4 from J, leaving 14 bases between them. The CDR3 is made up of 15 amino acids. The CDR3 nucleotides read TGTGCCAGCAGCTTGGGTCCCTCTCAGGCAGATACGCAGTATTTT. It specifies CASSLGPSQADTQYF. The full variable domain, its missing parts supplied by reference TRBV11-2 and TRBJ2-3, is EAGVAQSPRYKIIEKRQSVAFWCNPISGHATLYWYQQILGQGPKLLIQFQNNGVVDDSQLPKDRFSAERLKGVDSTLKIQPAKLEDSAVYLCASSLGPSQADTQYFGPGTRLTVL.

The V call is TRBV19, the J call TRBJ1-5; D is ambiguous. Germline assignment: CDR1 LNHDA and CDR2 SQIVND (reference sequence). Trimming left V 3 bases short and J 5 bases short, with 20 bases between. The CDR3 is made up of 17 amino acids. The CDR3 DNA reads TGTGCCAGTAGTATTTTGGTCGCGGGCGCAGGTTATCAGCCCCAGCATTTT. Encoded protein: CASSILVAGAGYQPQHF.

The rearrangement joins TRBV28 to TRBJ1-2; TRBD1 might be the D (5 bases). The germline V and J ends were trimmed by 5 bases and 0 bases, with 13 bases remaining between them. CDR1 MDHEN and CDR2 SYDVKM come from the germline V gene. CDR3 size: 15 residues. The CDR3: CASSGGEGANYGYTF. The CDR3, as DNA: TGTGCCAGCAGTGGGGGTGAGGGAGCTAACTATGGCTACACCTTC.

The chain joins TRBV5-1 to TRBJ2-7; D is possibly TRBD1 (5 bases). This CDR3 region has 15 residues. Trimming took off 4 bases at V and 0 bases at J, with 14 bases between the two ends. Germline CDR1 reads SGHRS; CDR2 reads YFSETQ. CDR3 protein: CASSPVTGISYEQYF. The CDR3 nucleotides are TGCGCCAGCAGCCCAGTAACAGGTATCTCCTACGAGCAGTACTTC.

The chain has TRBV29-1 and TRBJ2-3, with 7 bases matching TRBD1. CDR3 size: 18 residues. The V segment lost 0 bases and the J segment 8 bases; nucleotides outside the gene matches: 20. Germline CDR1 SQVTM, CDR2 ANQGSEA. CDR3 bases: TGCAGCGTTGAAGATCCTGTGGGACAGCCGGACGATGTAGCTACGCAGTATTTT. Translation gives CSVEDPVGQPDDVATQYF.

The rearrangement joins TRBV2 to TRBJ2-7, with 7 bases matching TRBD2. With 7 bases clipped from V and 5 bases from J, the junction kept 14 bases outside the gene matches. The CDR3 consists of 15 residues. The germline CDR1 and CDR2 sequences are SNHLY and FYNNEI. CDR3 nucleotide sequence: TGTGCCAGCACTCCACTAGCGCAATTAATGGACGAGCAGTACTTC. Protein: CASTPLAQLMDEQYF. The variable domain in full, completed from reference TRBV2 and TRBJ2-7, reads EPEVTQTPSHQVTQMGQEVILRCVPISNHLYFYWYRQILGQKVEFLVSFYNNEISEKSEIFDDQFSVERPDGSNFTLKIRSTKLEDSAMYFCASTPLAQLMDEQYFGPGTRLTVT.

The CDR3: CSVEGTLAGDINEQFF. DNA for the CDR3: TGCAGCGTTGAAGGGACTCTAGCGGGAGACATCAATGAGCAGTTCTTC. The chain joins TRBV29-1 to TRBJ2-1, with 10 bases matching TRBD2. In germline, CDR1 is SQVTM, CDR2 ANQGSEA. V was clipped by 1 base and J by 6 bases; unmatched bases: 9. The CDR3 totals 16 residues.

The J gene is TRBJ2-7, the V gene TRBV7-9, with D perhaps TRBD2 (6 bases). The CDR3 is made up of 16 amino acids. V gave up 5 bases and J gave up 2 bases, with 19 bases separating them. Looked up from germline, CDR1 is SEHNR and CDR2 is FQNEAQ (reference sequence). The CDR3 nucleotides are TGTGCCAGCAGCCTACATCCCGGGGGAATTCCCTACGAGCAGTACTTC. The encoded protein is CASSLHPGGIPYEQYF.

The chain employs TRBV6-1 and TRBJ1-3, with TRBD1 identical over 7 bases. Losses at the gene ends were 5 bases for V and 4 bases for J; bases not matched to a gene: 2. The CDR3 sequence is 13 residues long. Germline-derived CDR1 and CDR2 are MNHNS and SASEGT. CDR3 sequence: CASSWDSGNTIYF. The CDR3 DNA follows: TGTGCCAGCAGTTGGGACAGCGGAAACACCATATATTTT.

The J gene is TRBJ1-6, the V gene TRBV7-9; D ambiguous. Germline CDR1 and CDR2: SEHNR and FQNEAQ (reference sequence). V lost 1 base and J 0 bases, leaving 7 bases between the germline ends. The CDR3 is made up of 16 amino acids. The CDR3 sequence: CASSLGRSSYNSPLHF. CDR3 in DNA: TGTGCCAGCAGCTTAGGCCGAAGCTCCTATAATTCACCCCTCCACTTT. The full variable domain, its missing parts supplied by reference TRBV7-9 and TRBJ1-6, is DTGVSQNPRHKITKRGQNVTFRCDPISEHNRLYWYRQTLGQGPEFLTYFQNEAQLEKSRLLSDRFSAERPKGSFSTLEIQRTEQGDSAMYLCASSLGRSSYNSPLHFGNGTRLTVT.

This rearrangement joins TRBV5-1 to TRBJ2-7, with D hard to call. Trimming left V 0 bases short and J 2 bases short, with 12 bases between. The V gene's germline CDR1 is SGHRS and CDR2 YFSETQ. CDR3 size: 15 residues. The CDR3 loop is CASSLGHTNTYEQYF. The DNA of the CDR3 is TGCGCCAGCAGCTTGGGACACACCAATACCTACGAGCAGTACTTC.

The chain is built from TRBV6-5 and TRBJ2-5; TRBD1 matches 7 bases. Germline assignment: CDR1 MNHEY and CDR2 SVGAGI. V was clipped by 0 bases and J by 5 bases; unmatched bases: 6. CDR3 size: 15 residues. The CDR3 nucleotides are TGTGCCAGCAGTTACTCGACAGGGATGGGGGAGACCCAGTACTTC. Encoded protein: CASSYSTGMGETQYF.

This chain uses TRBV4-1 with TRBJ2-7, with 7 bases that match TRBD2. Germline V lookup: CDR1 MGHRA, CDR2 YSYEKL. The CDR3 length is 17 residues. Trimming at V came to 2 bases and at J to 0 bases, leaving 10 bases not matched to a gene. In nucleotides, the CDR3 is TGCGCCAGCAGCCAATGGGAGGGGACGGGGAGCTCCTACGAGCAGTACTTC. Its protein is CASSQWEGTGSSYEQYF.

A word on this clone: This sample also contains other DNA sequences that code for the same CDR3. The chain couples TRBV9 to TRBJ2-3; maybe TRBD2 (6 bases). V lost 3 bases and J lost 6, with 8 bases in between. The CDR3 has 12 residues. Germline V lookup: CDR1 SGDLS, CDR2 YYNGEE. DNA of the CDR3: TGTGCCAGCAGCGCAAGCGGGGATACGCAGTATTTT. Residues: CASSASGDTQYF. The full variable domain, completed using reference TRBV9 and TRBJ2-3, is DSGVTQTPKHLITATGQRVTLRCSPRSGDLSVYWYQQSLDQGLQFLIQYYNGEERAKGNILERFSAQQFPDLHSELNLSSLELGDSALYFCASSASGDTQYFGPGTRLTVL.

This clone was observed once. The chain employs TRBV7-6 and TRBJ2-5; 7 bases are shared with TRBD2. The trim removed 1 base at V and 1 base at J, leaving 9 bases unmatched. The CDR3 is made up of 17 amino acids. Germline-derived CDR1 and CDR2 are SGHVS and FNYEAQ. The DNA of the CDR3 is TGTGCCAGCAGCTTAGTTAACGGCGGGAGTGTCCAAGAGACCCAGTACTTC. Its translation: CASSLVNGGSVQETQYF.

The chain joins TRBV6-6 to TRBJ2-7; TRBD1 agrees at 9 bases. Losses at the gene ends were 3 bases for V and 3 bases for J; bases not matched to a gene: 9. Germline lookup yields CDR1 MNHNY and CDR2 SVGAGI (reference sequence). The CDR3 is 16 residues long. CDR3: CASSYGGDRVDYEQYF. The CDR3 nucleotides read TGTGCCAGCAGTTATGGGGGGGACAGGGTGGACTACGAGCAGTACTTC.

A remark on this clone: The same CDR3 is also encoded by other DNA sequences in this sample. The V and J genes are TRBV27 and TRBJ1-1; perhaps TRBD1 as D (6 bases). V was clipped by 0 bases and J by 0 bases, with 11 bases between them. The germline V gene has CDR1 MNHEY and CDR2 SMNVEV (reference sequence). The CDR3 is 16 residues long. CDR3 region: CASSLSAGAMNTEAFF. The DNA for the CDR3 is TGTGCCAGCAGTTTATCGGCAGGGGCAATGAACACTGAAGCTTTCTTT.

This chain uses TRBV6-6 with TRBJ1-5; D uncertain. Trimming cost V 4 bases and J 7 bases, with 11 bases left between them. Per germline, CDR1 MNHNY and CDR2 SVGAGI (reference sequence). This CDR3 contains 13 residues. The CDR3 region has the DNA TGTGCCAGCAGTTTTAAGCCAGGCCAGCCCCAGCATTTT. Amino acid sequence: CASSFKPGQPQHF.

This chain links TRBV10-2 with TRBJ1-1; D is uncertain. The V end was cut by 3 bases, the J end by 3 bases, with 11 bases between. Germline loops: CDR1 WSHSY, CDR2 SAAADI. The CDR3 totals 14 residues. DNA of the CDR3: TGCGCCAGCAGTGATGAGGACTTTTACACTGAAGCTTTCTTT. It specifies CASSDEDFYTEAFF.

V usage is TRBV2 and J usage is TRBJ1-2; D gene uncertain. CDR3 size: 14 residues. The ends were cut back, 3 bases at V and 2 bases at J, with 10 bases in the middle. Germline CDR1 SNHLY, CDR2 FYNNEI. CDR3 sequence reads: CASSDFVQNYGYTF. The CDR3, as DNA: TGTGCCAGCAGTGACTTCGTTCAGAACTATGGCTACACCTTC.

This CDR3 is CASSAAAGEPYEQYF. The CDR3 DNA reads TGTGCCAGCAGCGCAGCGGCAGGGGAGCCCTACGAGCAGTACTTC. V is TRBV7-9 and J is TRBJ2-7, with TRBD1 as a possible D gene (6 bases). Trimming cost V 5 bases and J 2 bases, with 16 bases left between them. From germline, CDR1 is SEHNR and CDR2 FQNEAQ (reference sequence). This CDR3 has 15 amino acids.

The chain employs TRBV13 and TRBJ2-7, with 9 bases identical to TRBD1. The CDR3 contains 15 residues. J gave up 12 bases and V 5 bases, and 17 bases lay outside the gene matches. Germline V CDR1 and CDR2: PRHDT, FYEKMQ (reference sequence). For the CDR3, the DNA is TGTGCCAGCAGCCCCTCCGGGACAGGGCTCCTTGGGTTGTACTTC. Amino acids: CASSPSGTGLLGLYF.

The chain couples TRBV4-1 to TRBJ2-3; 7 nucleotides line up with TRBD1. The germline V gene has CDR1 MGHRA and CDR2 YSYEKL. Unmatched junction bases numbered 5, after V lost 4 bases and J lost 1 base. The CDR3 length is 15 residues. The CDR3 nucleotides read TGCGCCAGCAGCCTACAGGGGATCGGCACAGATACGCAGTATTTT. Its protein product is CASSLQGIGTDTQYF.

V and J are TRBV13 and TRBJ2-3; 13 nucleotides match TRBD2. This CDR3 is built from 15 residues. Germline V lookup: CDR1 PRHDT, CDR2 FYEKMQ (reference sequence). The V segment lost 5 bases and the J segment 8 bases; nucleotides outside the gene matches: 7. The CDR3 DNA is TGTGCCAGCAGCCCGACTAGCGGGGGGCTCGTTACGCAGTATTTT. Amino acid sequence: CASSPTSGGLVTQYF.

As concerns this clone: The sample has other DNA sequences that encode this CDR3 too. The CDR3 protein is CAWSVTGGTEAFF. CDR3 bases: TGTGCCTGGAGTGTTACGGGGGGCACTGAAGCTTTCTTT. The rearrangement links TRBV30 to TRBJ1-1, with a tentative D call TRBD1 (5 bases). The CDR3 length is 13 residues. V lost 0 bases, J lost 4 bases, and 9 bases lay in between. Per germline, CDR1 GTSNPN and CDR2 SVGIG (reference sequence).

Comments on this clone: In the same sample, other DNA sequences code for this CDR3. The DNA for the CDR3 is TGTGCCAGCAGCTTAGTTCTAGCCGGGGAGCTGTTTTTT. Translation gives CASSLVLAGELFF. The J gene is TRBJ2-2, the V gene TRBV11-2; D not certain. CDR3 size: 13 residues. Per the germline V gene, CDR1 is SGHAT and CDR2 is FQNNGV. Trimming removed 1 base at V and 6 bases at J, with 6 bases between.